Presented here are 16 T cell receptor beta chains from one specimen sequenced in a study of blood T cell repertoires in COVID-19. Sequencing used immunoSEQ multiplex PCR; TCRdb keeps in-frame clones, though not all of them. Here the sample spans 350,000 or so clones, around 90% being singletons. Sequencing was performed on PBMCs or T cells enriched from blood (not recorded which). Source of these receptors: a woman aged 25-40 years who had recovered from COVID-19.

The gene calls are TRBV7-2 and TRBJ2-4, with D uncertain. V lost 5 bases, J lost 1 base, and 9 bases lay in between. The germline gives CDR1 SGHTA, CDR2 FQGNSA. This CDR3 is 14 amino acids long. CDR3 sequence: CASSPRWAKNIQYF. In DNA, the CDR3 is TGTGCCAGCAGCCCGAGGTGGGCCAAAAACATTCAGTACTTC.

The V call is TRBV18, the J call TRBJ1-4; tentatively, D is TRBD1 (6 bases). V was cut by 4 bases and J by 3 bases, with 15 bases left in between. CDR1 KGHSH and CDR2 LQKENI come from the germline V gene. This CDR3 has 16 residues. The CDR3 loop reads CASSRGVPGANEKLFF. CDR3 in DNA: TGTGCCAGCTCACGCGGAGTTCCAGGGGCTAATGAAAAACTGTTTTTT. Full variable domain (remainder filled in from reference TRBV18 and TRBJ1-4): NAGVMQNPRHLVRRRGQEARLRCSPMKGHSHVYWYRQLPEEGLKFMVYLQKENIIDESGMPKERFSAEFPKEGPSILRIQQVVRGDSAAYFCASSRGVPGANEKLFFGSGTQLSVL.

The chain joins TRBV30 to TRBJ2-5; 7 positions agree with TRBD2. The length of the CDR3 is 15 residues. CDR1 is GTSNPN, CDR2 SVGIG, per germline (reference sequence). V was clipped by 0 bases and J by 5 bases; unmatched bases: 9. DNA of the CDR3: TGTGCCTGGAGTGTATCAAGTGGGAGGGGTGAGACCCAGTACTTC. Translation: CAWSVSSGRGETQYF.

This sequence joins TRBV19 and TRBJ1-5; D possibly corresponds to TRBD1 (6 bases). This CDR3 comprises 12 residues. Germline CDR1 and CDR2: LNHDA and SQIVND (reference sequence). V was clipped by 10 bases and J by 3 bases, with 10 bases between them. CDR3 nucleotides: TGTGCCACCACAGGGTACAATCAGCCCCAGCATTTT. It specifies CATTGYNQPQHF. Based on the CDR3 plus reference TRBV19 and TRBJ1-5, the full variable domain is DGGITQSPKYLFRKEGQNVTLSCEQNLNHDAMYWYRQDPGQGLRLIYYSQIVNDFQKGDIAEGYSVSREKKESFPLTVTSAQKNPTAFYLCATTGYNQPQHFGDGTRLSIL.

DNA of the CDR3: TGTGCCACCAGTGGTGCAGGGGGCCGAGGGACCCAGTACTTC. As protein: CATSGAGGRGTQYF. The chain links TRBV24-1 to TRBJ2-5, with TRBD1 matching over 8 bases. The CDR3 consists of 14 residues. The germline V gene encodes CDR1 KGHDR and CDR2 SFDVKD. Trimming took 5 bases from V and 7 from J; bases not matched to a gene: 8.

This chain links TRBV7-6 with TRBJ2-2; 9 bases are a match to TRBD2. The length of the CDR3 is 19 residues. V was pared by 4 bases and J by 6 bases, with 18 bases of the junction left unmatched. CDR1 is SGHVS, CDR2 FNYEAQ, per germline. The CDR3: CASSSKWVTAGGLAGELFF. CDR3 sequence (DNA): TGTGCCAGCAGCTCAAAATGGGTTACAGCGGGGGGCCTAGCCGGGGAGCTGTTTTTT.

V and J are TRBV13 and TRBJ1-4; a weak D match, TRBD1 (6 bases). The V and J ends lost 6 bases and 2 bases respectively, with 10 bases between them. Germline V gene sequence: CDR1 PRHDT, CDR2 FYEKMQ (reference sequence). The CDR3 consists of 14 residues. The CDR3 sequence: CASSQGSTNEKLFF. The CDR3 DNA is TGTGCCAGCAGTCAGGGGTCCACTAATGAAAAACTGTTTTTT.

This clone was detected once. V and J are TRBV3-1 (or the pseudogene TRBV3-2) and TRBJ2-5; D is unresolved. The CDR3 consists of 15 residues. The germline V gene encodes CDR1 LGHDT and CDR2 YNNKEL (reference sequence). The ends were cut back, 0 bases at V and 2 bases at J, with 10 bases in the middle. The CDR3 region has the DNA TGTGCCAGCAGCCAAGATTGGCGGAGACAAGAGACCCAGTACTTC. Translated, it gives CASSQDWRRQETQYF.

The sample holds one count of this clone. This rearrangement joins TRBV24-1 to TRBJ2-2; 8 bases line up with TRBD2. The CDR3 sequence is 17 residues long. In germline, CDR1 is KGHDR, CDR2 SFDVKD. V shed 1 base, J shed 7 bases, and the junction held 10 bases outside the gene matches. CDR3 amino acids: CATSDLPRGGFGGELFF. The CDR3 nucleotides are TGTGCCACCAGTGATTTACCCCGCGGGGGGTTCGGCGGGGAGCTGTTTTTT.

The chain combines TRBV5-1 with TRBJ2-5; 10 positions agree with TRBD2. Germline V gene lookup returns CDR1 SGHRS and CDR2 YFSETQ. The trim removed 2 bases at V and 5 bases at J, leaving 9 bases unmatched. This CDR3 contains 16 residues. CDR3 protein: CASSFTSGALAETQYF. CDR3 DNA: TGCGCCAGCAGCTTTACTAGCGGGGCCCTTGCTGAGACCCAGTACTTC.

The chain's CDR3 is CATSRERQGWVHEQFF. The DNA of the CDR3 is TGTGCCACCAGCAGGGAAAGACAGGGGTGGGTACATGAGCAGTTCTTC. This chain links TRBV15 with TRBJ2-1; 8 bases match TRBD1. The CDR3 is 16 residues long. Per germline, CDR1 LNHNV and CDR2 YYDKDF (reference sequence). The V and J ends lost 3 bases and 8 bases, in that order; junction bases with no gene match: 12.

The V and J genes are TRBV24-1 and TRBJ1-2, with 10 positions matching TRBD1. The J segment lost 4 bases and the V segment lost 11 bases, leaving 6 bases of the junction unmatched. CDR3 length equals 13 residues. Germline V CDR1 and CDR2: KGHDR, SFDVKD. The CDR3 reads CANPRDRGYGYTF. CDR3 in DNA: TGTGCCAATCCCCGGGACAGGGGCTATGGCTACACCTTC.

This clone showed up just a few times. This chain uses TRBV29-1 with TRBJ2-7; 9 bases agree with TRBD1. The CDR3 loop spans 13 amino acids. Trimming cost V 3 bases and J 5 bases; bases outside gene matches: 5. Germline CDR1 SQVTM, CDR2 ANQGSEA. As DNA, the CDR3 is TGCAGCGTTGACGGGACAGGGTCCGACGAGCAGTACTTC. Its translation: CSVDGTGSDEQYF.

The chain employs TRBV6-2 or TRBV6-3 and TRBJ1-5; D is unresolved. CDR3 length: 14 residues. The V gene lost 0 bases and the J gene lost 6 bases, with 9 bases spanning the gap. The germline V gene has CDR1 MNHEY and CDR2 SVGEGT. This CDR3 is CASSYSSGSQPQHF. CDR3 bases: TGTGCCAGCAGTTACTCGTCCGGGAGTCAGCCCCAGCATTTT.

The CDR3 sequence: CAISDGGGTDTQYF. CDR3 nucleotides: TGTGCCATCAGTGACGGTGGGGGGACAGATACGCAGTATTTT. The chain carries TRBV10-3 and TRBJ2-3; possible D gene TRBD2, 6 bases. The germline CDR1 and CDR2 sequences are ENHRY and SYGVKD. Between the trimmed V and J ends, which lost 3 bases and 3 bases, there was a span of 10 bases. The CDR3 runs to 14 residues.

The chain uses TRBV27 and TRBJ2-7; D is unclear. The germline CDR1 and CDR2 sequences are MNHEY and SMNVEV (reference sequence). Trimming took off 3 bases at V and 0 bases at J, with 15 bases between the two ends. The CDR3 has 16 amino acids. Here the CDR3 DNA reads TGTGCCAGCAGTTTTTCTTATCTTCAGGCCTCCTACGAGCAGTACTTC. Protein: CASSFSYLQASYEQYF.